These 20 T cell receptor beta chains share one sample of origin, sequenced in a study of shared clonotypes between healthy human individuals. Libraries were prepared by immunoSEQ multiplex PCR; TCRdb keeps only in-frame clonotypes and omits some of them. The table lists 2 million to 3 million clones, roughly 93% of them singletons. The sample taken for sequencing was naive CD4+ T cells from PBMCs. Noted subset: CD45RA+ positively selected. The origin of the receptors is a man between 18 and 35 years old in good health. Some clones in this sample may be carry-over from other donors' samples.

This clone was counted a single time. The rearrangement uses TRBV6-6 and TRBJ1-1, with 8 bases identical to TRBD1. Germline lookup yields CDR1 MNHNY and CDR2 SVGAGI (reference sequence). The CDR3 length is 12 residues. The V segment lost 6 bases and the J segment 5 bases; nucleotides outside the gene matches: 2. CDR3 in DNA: TGTGCCAGCAGGGACAGGGCAACTGAAGCTTTCTTT. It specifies CASRDRATEAFF.

Here the CDR3 DNA reads TGTGCCAGCAGCTTATTTGGGACTAGCGGAACTTACAATGAGCAGTTCTTC. It is translated as CASSLFGTSGTYNEQFF. J is TRBJ2-1 and V is TRBV7-3; 11 positions match TRBD2. The J segment lost 4 bases and the V segment lost 2 bases, leaving 7 bases of the junction unmatched. Germline CDR1 and CDR2: SGHTA and FQGTGA. This CDR3 contains 17 residues.

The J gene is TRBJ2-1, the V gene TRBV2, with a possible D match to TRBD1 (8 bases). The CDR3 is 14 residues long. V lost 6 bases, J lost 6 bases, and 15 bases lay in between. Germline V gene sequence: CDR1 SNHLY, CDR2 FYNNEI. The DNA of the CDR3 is TGTGCCAGCAGCGGACAGGGAGGGGGCAATGAGCAGTTCTTC. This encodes CASSGQGGGNEQFF. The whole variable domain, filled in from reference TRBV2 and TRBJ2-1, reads EPEVTQTPSHQVTQMGQEVILRCVPISNHLYFYWYRQILGQKVEFLVSFYNNEISEKSEIFDDQFSVERPDGSNFTLKIRSTKLEDSAMYFCASSGQGGGNEQFFGPGTRLTVL.

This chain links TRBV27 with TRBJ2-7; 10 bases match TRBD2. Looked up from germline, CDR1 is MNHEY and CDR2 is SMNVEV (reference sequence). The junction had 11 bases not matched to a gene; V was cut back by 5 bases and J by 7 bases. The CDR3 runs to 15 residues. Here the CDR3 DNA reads TGTGCCAGCAGTACCGTAGCGGGAGGCACGGGGGAGCAGTACTTC. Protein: CASSTVAGGTGEQYF.

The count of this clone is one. CDR3: CASSWDRGDEQYF. The CDR3 nucleotides are TGTGCCAGCAGTTGGGACAGGGGTGATGAGCAGTACTTC. The chain uses TRBV28 and TRBJ2-7; 10 bases match TRBD1. CDR3 size: 13 residues. The germline V gene has CDR1 MDHEN and CDR2 SYDVKM. The J segment lost 7 bases and the V segment lost 4 bases, leaving 4 bases of the junction unmatched.

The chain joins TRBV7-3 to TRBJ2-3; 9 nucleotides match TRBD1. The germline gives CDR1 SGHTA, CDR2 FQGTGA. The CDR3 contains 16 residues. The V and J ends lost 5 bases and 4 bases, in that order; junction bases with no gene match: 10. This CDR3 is CASSLQGANSADTQYF. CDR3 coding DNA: TGTGCCAGCAGCCTACAGGGGGCAAATTCGGCAGATACGCAGTATTTT.

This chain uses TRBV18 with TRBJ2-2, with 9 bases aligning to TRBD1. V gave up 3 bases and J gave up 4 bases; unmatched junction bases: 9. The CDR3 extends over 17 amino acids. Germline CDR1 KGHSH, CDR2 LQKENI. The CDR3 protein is CASSPLLPGQGTGELFF. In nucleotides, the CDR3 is TGTGCCAGCTCACCTTTACTCCCGGGACAGGGCACCGGGGAGCTGTTTTTT.

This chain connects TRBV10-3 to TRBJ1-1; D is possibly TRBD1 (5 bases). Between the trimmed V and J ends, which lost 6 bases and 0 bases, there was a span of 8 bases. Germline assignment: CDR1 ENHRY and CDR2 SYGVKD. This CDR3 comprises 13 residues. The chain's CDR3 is CAIRQDLNTEAFF. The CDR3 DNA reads TGTGCCATCAGACAGGACCTGAACACTGAAGCTTTCTTT.

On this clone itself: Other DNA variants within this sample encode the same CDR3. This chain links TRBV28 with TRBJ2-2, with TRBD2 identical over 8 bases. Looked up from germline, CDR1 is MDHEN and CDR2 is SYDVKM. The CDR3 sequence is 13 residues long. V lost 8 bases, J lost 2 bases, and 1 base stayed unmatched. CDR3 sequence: CASREGNTGELFF. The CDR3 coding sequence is TGTGCCAGCCGGGAGGGCAACACCGGGGAGCTGTTTTTT. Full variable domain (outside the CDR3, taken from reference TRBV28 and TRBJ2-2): DVKVTQSSRYLVKRTGEKVFLECVQDMDHENMFWYRQDPGLGLRLIYFSYDVKMKEKGDIPEGYSVSREKKERFSLILESASTNQTSMYLCASREGNTGELFFGEGSRLTVL.

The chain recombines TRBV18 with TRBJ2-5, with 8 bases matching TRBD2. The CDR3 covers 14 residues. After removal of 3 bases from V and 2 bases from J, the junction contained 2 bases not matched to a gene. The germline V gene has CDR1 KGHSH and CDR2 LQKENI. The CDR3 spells CASSPGTRQETQYF. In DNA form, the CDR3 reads TGTGCCAGCTCACCCGGGACTAGACAAGAGACCCAGTACTTC. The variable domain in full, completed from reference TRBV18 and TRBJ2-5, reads NAGVMQNPRHLVRRRGQEARLRCSPMKGHSHVYWYRQLPEEGLKFMVYLQKENIIDESGMPKERFSAEFPKEGPSILRIQQVVRGDSAAYFCASSPGTRQETQYFGPGTRLLVL.

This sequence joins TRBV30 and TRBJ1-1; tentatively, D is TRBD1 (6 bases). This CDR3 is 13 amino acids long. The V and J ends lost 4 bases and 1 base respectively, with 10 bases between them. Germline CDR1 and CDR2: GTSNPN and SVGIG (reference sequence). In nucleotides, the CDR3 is TGTGCCTGGACTCGGGGGCCGAACACTGAAGCTTTCTTT. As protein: CAWTRGPNTEAFF.

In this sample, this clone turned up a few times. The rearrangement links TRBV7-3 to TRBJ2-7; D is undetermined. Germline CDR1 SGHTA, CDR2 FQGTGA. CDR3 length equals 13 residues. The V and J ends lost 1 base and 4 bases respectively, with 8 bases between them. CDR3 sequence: CASSLMPGYEQYF. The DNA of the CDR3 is TGTGCCAGCAGCTTAATGCCGGGTTACGAGCAGTACTTC.

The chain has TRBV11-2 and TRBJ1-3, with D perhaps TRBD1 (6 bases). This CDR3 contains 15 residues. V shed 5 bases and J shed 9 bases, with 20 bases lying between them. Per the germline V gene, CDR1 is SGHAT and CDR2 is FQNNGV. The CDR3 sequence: CASSPVGGLAGTIYF. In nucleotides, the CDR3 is TGTGCCAGCAGCCCCGTGGGGGGGCTAGCGGGCACCATATATTTT.

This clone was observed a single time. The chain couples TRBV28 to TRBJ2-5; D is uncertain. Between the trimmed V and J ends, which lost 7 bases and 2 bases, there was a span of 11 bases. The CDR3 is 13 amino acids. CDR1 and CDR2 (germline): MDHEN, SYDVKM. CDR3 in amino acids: CASTDVSQETQYF. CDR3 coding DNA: TGTGCCAGCACCGACGTGAGTCAAGAGACCCAGTACTTC.

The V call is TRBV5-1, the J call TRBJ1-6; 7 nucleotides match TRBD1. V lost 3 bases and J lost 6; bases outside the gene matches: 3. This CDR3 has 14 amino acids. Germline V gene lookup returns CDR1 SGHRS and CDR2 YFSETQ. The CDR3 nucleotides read TGCGCCAGCAGCTCCCGGGACAGTAATTCACCCCTCCACTTT. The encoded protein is CASSSRDSNSPLHF. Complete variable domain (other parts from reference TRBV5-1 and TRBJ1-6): KAGVTQTPRYLIKTRGQQVTLSCSPISGHRSVSWYQQTPGQGLQFLFEYFSETQRNKGNFPGRFSGRQFSNSRSEMNVSTLELGDSALYLCASSSRDSNSPLHFGNGTRLTVT.

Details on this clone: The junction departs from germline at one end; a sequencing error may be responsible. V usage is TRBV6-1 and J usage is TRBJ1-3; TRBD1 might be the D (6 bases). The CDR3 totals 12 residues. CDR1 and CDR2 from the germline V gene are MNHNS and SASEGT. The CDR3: CASSEGTRGIGF. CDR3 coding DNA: TGTGCCAGCAGTGAAGGGACAAGGGGGATTGGTTTT.

As DNA, the CDR3 is TGTGCCAGCAGCTTATATGAAGGGTATGGCTACACCTTC. Amino acid sequence: CASSLYEGYGYTF. The genes are TRBV7-9 and TRBJ1-2; D unresolved. Germline-derived CDR1 and CDR2 are SEHNR and FQNEAQ (reference sequence). The CDR3 has 13 amino acids. With 2 bases removed from V and 5 bases from J, the gap between germline ends came to 9 bases.

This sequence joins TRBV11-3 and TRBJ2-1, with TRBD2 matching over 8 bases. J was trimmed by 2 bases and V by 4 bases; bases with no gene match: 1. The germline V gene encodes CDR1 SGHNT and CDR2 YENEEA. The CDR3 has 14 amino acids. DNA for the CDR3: TGTGCCAGCAGCTCGGGACTAGCCTACAATGAGCAGTTCTTC. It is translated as CASSSGLAYNEQFF.

The CDR3 nucleotides are TGTGCCAGCAGCCAAGGATCTCTACGAGAGCAGTACTTC. This gives the protein CASSQGSLREQYF. The V gene is TRBV7-3, the J gene TRBJ2-7, with D unresolved. The CDR3 runs to 13 residues. Trimming cost V 5 bases and J 7 bases, with 15 bases left between them. Looked up from germline, CDR1 is SGHTA and CDR2 is FQGTGA.

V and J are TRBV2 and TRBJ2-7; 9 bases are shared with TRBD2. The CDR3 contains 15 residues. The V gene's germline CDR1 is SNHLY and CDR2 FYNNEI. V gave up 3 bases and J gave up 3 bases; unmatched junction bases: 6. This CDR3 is CASSDRLAGHYEQYF. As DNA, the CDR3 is TGTGCCAGCAGTGATAGGCTAGCGGGACACTACGAGCAGTACTTC.